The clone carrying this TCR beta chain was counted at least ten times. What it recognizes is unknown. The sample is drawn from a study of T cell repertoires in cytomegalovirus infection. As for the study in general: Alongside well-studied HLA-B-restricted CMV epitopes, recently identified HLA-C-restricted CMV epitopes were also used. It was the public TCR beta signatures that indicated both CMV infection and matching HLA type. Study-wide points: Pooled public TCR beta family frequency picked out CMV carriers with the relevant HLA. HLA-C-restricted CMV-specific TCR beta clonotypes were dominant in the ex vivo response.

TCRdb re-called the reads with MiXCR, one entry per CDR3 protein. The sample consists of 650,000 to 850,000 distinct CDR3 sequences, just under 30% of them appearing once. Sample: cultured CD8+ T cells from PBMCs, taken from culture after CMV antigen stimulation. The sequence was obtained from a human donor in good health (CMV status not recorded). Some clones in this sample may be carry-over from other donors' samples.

CDR3 coding DNA: TGTGCCAGCGCGGGATGGACTAGCGGGGGCTGGGAGACCCAGTACTTC. Protein sequence: CASAGWTSGGWETQYF. This chain joins TRBV5-6 and TRBJ2-5; 13 bases align to TRBD2. Germline V gene lookup returns CDR1 SGHDT and CDR2 YYEEEE. The V and J ends lost 7 bases and 5 bases, in that order; junction bases with no gene match: 11. This CDR3 region has 16 residues.